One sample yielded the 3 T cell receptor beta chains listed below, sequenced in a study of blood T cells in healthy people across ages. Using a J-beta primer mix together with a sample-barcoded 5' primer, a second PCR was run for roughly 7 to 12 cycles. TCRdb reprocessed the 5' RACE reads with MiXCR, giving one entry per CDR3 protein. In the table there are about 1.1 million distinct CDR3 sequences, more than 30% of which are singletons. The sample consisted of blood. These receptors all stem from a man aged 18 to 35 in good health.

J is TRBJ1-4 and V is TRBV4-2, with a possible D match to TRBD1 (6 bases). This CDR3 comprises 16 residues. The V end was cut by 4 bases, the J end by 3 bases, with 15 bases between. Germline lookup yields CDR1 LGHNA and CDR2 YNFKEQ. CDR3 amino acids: CASSPRTGYPNEKLFF. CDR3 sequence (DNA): TGTGCCAGCAGCCCGCGTACAGGGTACCCTAATGAAAAACTGTTTTTT.

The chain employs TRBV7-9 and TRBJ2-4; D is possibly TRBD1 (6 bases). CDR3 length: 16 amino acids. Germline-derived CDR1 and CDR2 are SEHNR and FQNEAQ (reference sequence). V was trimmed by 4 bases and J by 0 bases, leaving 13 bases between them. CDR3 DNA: TGTGCCAGCAGCTCCGGACAGACGCTAGCCAAAAACATTCAGTACTTC. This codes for CASSSGQTLAKNIQYF.

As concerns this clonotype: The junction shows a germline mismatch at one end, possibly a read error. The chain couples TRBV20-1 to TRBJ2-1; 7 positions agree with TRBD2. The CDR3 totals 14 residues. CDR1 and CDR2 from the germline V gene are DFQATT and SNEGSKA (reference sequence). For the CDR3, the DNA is TGCAGTGCTGGGAGGGTGATGCGAACCGGGGAGCTGTTCTTC. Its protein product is CSAGRVMRTGELFF.